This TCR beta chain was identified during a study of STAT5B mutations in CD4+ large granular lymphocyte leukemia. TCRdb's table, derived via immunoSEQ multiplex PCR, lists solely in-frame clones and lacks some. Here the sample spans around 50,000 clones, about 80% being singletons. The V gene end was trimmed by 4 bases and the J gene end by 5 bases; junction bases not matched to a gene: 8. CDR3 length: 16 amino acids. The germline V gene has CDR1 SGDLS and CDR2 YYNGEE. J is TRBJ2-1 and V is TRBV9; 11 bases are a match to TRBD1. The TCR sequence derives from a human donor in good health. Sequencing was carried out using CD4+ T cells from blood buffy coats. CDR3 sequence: CASSSRTGGRHNEQFF. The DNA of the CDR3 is TGTGCCAGCAGCTCCCGGACAGGGGGCCGGCACAATGAGCAGTTCTTC.